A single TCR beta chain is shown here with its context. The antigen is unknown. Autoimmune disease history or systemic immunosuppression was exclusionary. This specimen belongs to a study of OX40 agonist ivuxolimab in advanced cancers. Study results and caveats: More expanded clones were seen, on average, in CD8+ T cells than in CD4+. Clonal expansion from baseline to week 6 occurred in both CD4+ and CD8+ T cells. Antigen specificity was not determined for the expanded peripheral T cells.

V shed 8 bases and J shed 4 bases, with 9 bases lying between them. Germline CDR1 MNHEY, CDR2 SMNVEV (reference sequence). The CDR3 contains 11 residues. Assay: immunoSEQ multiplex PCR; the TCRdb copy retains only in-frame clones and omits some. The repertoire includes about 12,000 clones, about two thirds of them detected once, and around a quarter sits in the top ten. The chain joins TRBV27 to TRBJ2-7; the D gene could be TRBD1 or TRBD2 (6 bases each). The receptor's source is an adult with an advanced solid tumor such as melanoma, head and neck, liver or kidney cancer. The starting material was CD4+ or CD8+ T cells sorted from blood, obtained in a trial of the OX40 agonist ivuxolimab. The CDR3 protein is CASGGGYEQYF. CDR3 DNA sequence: TGTGCCAGCGGAGGGGGTTACGAGCAGTACTTC.